This T cell receptor (beta chain) stems from a study of blood T cell repertoires in COVID-19. Libraries were prepared by immunoSEQ multiplex PCR; TCRdb keeps only in-frame clonotypes and omits some of them. The sample shows hundreds of thousands of clones, roughly nine tenths of them seen only once. Germline loops: CDR1 LGHDT, CDR2 YNNKEL (reference sequence). CDR3 length: 15 amino acids. V was shortened by 3 bases and J by 0 bases, with 10 bases between the two germline ends. The rearrangement links TRBV3-1 (or the pseudogene TRBV3-2) to TRBJ2-3; D not certain. The specimen was PBMCs or T cells enriched from blood (not recorded which). The sequence was collected from a young woman who had recovered from COVID-19. The CDR3 protein is CASSHYGPSTDTQYF. CDR3 bases: TGTGCCAGCAGCCATTACGGTCCTAGCACAGATACGCAGTATTTT.